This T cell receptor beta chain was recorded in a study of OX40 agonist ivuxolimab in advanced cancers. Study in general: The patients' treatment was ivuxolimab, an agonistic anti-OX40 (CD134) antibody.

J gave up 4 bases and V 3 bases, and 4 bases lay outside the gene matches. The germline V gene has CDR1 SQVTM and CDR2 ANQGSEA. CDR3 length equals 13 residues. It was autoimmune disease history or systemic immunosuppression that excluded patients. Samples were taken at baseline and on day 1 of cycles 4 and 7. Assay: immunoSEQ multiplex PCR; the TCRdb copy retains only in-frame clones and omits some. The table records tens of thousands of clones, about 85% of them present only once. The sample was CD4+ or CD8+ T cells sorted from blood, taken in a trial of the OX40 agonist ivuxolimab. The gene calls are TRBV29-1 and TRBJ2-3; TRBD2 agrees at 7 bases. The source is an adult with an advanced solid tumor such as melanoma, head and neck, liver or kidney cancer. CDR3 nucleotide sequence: TGCAGCGTTGATGGACTAGTTGCAGATACGCAGTATTTT. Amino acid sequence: CSVDGLVADTQYF.